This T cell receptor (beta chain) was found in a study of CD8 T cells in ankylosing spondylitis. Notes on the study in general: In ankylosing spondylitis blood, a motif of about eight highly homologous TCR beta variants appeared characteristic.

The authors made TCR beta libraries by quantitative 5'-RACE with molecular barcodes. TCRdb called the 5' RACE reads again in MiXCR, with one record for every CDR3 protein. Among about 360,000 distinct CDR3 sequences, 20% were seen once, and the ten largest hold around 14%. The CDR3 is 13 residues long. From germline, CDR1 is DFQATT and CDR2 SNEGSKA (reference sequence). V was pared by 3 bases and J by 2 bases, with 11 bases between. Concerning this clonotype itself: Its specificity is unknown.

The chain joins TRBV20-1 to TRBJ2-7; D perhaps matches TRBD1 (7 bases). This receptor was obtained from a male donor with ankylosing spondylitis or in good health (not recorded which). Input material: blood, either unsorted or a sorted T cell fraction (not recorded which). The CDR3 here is CSARRRGPYEQYF. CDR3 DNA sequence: TGCAGTGCTAGGCGGAGGGGGCCCTACGAGCAGTACTTC.